The next 21 T cell receptor beta chains were all read from a single sample in a study of vaccination and CD4 T cells after COVID-19. Stated treatment: approximately 10-day PBMC culture with coronavirus spike peptide pools or control peptides (ViraFEST assay). Once obtained from cultured CD4+ T cells, the DNA was sequenced using the Oncomine TCR Beta short-read assay. In TCRdb, the PCR reads were re-called with MiXCR into one record per CDR3 protein. The table shows 9,000 to 13,000 distinct CDR3 sequences, with approximately 48% occurring only once. These receptors are not linked to any known antigen. The material sequenced was CD4+ T cells from blood, cultured in vitro. The source is a human donor who had recovered from COVID-19.

This chain connects TRBV7-2 to TRBJ2-1; D gene unclear. This CDR3 region has 13 residues. The germline V gene encodes CDR1 SGHTA and CDR2 FQGNSA. The V end was cut by 5 bases, the J end by 2 bases, with 7 bases between. Here the CDR3 DNA reads TGTGCCAGCAGCATCGAACCCTACAATGAGCAGTTCTTC. This gives the protein CASSIEPYNEQFF.

This clonotype was counted between two and nine times. The chain couples TRBV7-9 to TRBJ2-3, with a weak D call TRBD1 (5 bases). Germline CDR1 is SEHNR and CDR2 is FQNEAQ (reference sequence). Trimming stripped 5 bases from V and 6 bases from J, with 9 bases between. The CDR3 has 12 amino acids. Here the CDR3 reads CASSLTADTQYF. In DNA, the CDR3 is TGTGCCAGCAGCCTGACAGCGGATACGCAGTATTTT.

The chain recombines TRBV5-1 with TRBJ1-2; 11 nucleotides line up with TRBD1. This CDR3 has 13 residues. The germline CDR1 and CDR2 sequences are SGHRS and YFSETQ. After removal of 4 bases from V and 7 bases from J, the junction contained 3 bases not matched to a gene. CDR3 region: CASSPDRGLGYTF. The CDR3 DNA reads TGCGCCAGCAGCCCGGACAGGGGGCTTGGCTACACCTTC.

The chain is built from TRBV5-1 and TRBJ1-5; tentative D call: TRBD1 (5 bases). The V gene's germline CDR1 is SGHRS and CDR2 YFSETQ. V lost 7 bases, J lost 4 bases, and 15 bases lay in between. This CDR3 comprises 14 residues. CDR3 residues: CASAPRGGNQPQHF. The CDR3 region has the DNA TGCGCCAGCGCTCCCCGGGGCGGGAATCAGCCCCAGCATTTT.

V and J are TRBV20-1 and TRBJ2-1, with D possibly being TRBD2 (5 bases). This CDR3 comprises 13 residues. The germline gives CDR1 DFQATT, CDR2 SNEGSKA (reference sequence). The CDR3, as DNA: TGCAGCGTCTACCCCCTTAGTAGCGATGAGCAGTTCTTC. Residues: CSVYPLSSDEQFF.

This clonotype appeared a single time. The V gene is TRBV7-9, the J gene TRBJ2-7; the D gene is possibly TRBD2 (5 bases). Per the germline V gene, CDR1 is SEHNR and CDR2 is FQNEAQ (reference sequence). The CDR3 loop spans 13 amino acids. V dropped 5 bases and J dropped 10 bases, with 18 bases sitting between them. CDR3 loop: CASSDNWRQNQYF. In DNA, the CDR3 is TGTGCCAGCAGCGATAATTGGAGGCAGAACCAGTACTTC.

This rearrangement joins TRBV21-1 to TRBJ1-2. TRBV21-1 is designated a pseudogene. The CDR3 spans 12 residues. In nucleotides, the CDR3 is TGTGCGTATCCTCGGGCTAACTATGGCTACACCTTC. Translation gives CAYPRANYGYTF.

The genes are TRBV6-2 or TRBV6-3 and TRBJ1-1, with D possibly matching TRBD1 (6 bases). Germline lookup yields CDR1 MNHEY and CDR2 SVGEGT. V was cut by 4 bases and J by 3 bases, with 9 bases left in between. CDR3 length equals 13 residues. The CDR3 DNA follows: TGTGCCAGCAGTTTGGACAGACACACTGAAGCTTTCTTT. Translating it yields CASSLDRHTEAFF.

This clonotype showed up just once. The chain carries TRBV19 and TRBJ2-7; TRBD1 matches 9 bases. The CDR3 extends over 14 amino acids. Trimming at V came to 6 bases and at J to 2 bases, leaving 5 bases not matched to a gene. Germline CDR1 and CDR2: LNHDA and SQIVND (reference sequence). The CDR3 protein is CASRTGTGTYEQYF. As DNA, the CDR3 is TGTGCCAGTAGAACCGGGACAGGGACCTACGAGCAGTACTTC.

This chain links TRBV7-2 with TRBJ2-5; TRBD1 aligns across 8 bases. The germline V gene has CDR1 SGHTA and CDR2 FQGNSA. The CDR3 totals 14 residues. V shed 4 bases, J shed 5 bases, and the junction held 6 bases outside the gene matches. CDR3 in DNA: TGTGCCAGCAGCTCCAGACAGGGGAGGGAGACCCAGTACTTC. It codes for CASSSRQGRETQYF.

The rearrangement links TRBV19 to TRBJ1-2; TRBD1 matches at 9 bases. CDR3 length equals 14 residues. With V trimmed by 4 bases and J by 4 bases, 4 bases remained unmatched. Germline V gene data show CDR1 as LNHDA and CDR2 as SQIVND (reference sequence). CDR3 sequence reads: CASSTRDRAYGYTF. The CDR3 nucleotides read TGTGCCAGTAGTACCAGGGACAGGGCCTATGGCTACACCTTC.

This clonotype came up a few times. The genes are TRBV19 and TRBJ1-2; the match to TRBD1 covers 7 bases. CDR1 is LNHDA and CDR2 is SQIVND in the germline V gene (reference sequence). The length of the CDR3 is 13 residues. The junction had 9 bases not matched to a gene; V was cut back by 6 bases and J by 8 bases. The CDR3 DNA sequence: TGTGCCAGTAGCGGAGGGGGCGAGTGGGGCTACACCTTC. Protein: CASSGGGEWGYTF.

This rearrangement joins TRBV7-9 to TRBJ2-3; D is possibly TRBD2 (5 bases). Germline loops: CDR1 SEHNR, CDR2 FQNEAQ (reference sequence). V shed 1 base and J shed 4 bases, with 18 bases lying between them. The CDR3 runs 17 residues. CDR3 nucleotide sequence: TGTGCCAGCAGCTTAGGGGCTCTAGCAGATGTGGCAGATACGCAGTATTTT. As protein: CASSLGALADVADTQYF.

The chain carries TRBV5-4 and TRBJ2-1; 12 bases agree with TRBD2. V trimming: 3 bases; J trimming: 10 bases; junction bases outside the gene matches: 11. The CDR3 extends over 16 amino acids. The germline V gene encodes CDR1 SGHNT and CDR2 YYREEE (reference sequence). Written as DNA, the CDR3 is TGTGCCAGCAGCTGGTGGCTAGCGGGGGGGCCTGGCGAGCAGTTCTTC. Translated, it gives CASSWWLAGGPGEQFF.

This chain links TRBV9 with TRBJ1-2, with D perhaps matching TRBD1 (5 bases). V was trimmed by 0 bases and J by 8 bases, leaving 8 bases between them. The germline CDR1 and CDR2 sequences are SGDLS and YYNGEE. The CDR3 is 12 amino acids. CDR3 bases: TGTGCCAGCAGCGTAGCAGGGTACGGCTACACCTTC. This sequence encodes CASSVAGYGYTF.

This clonotype was seen only once. The chain uses TRBV11-3 and TRBJ2-7; 8 bases are shared with TRBD1. This CDR3 comprises 15 residues. Germline V lookup: CDR1 SGHNT, CDR2 YENEEA. J gave up 3 bases and V 6 bases, and 10 bases lay outside the gene matches. CDR3 coding DNA: TGTGCCAGCAGTCCCCCAGGGGGCTCCAGCTACGAGCAGTACTTC. Encoded protein: CASSPPGGSSYEQYF.

This clonotype was seen only a few times. The rearrangement joins TRBV20-1 to TRBJ2-7, with TRBD2 matching over 8 bases. Germline loops: CDR1 DFQATT, CDR2 SNEGSKA (reference sequence). J was trimmed by 2 bases and V by 0 bases; bases with no gene match: 12. The CDR3 is 17 amino acids. CDR3 residues: CSARDLVRGGNTYEQYF. For the CDR3, the DNA is TGCAGTGCTAGAGATCTTGTTCGGGGGGGAAACACCTACGAGCAGTACTTC.

The CDR3 DNA is TGTGCCAGCGGAGTCCCGGGACAGGGAGTAGCTTTCTTT. It codes for CASGVPGQGVAFF. The chain uses TRBV12-3 or TRBV12-4 and TRBJ1-1; 9 nucleotides match TRBD1. The junction had 11 bases not matched to a gene; V was cut back by 8 bases and J by 10 bases. The CDR3 extends over 13 amino acids.

The genes are TRBV5-4 and TRBJ1-1; perhaps TRBD1 as D (5 bases). The V end was cut by 4 bases, the J end by 4 bases, with 17 bases between. The CDR3 length is 15 residues. The germline CDR1 and CDR2 sequences are SGHNT and YYREEE (reference sequence). CDR3 residues: CASSRGGVSGTEAFF. The CDR3 coding sequence is TGTGCCAGCAGCCGGGGAGGGGTGAGTGGCACTGAAGCTTTCTTT.

The rearrangement links TRBV11-2 to TRBJ2-5; 9 nucleotides line up with TRBD1. J lost 5 bases, V lost 5 bases, and 6 bases had no gene match. Germline CDR1 is SGHAT and CDR2 is FQNNGV. The CDR3 is 14 residues long. Here the CDR3 DNA reads TGTGCCAGCAGCCGCGACAGGGGGGTGGAGACCCAGTACTTC. Translating gives CASSRDRGVETQYF.

The V call is TRBV4-1, the J call TRBJ1-2, with 8 bases identical to TRBD1. Germline values: CDR1 MGHRA, CDR2 YSYEKL. This CDR3 spans 15 amino acids. The V and J ends lost 5 bases and 2 bases, in that order; junction bases with no gene match: 7. CDR3 DNA: TGCGCCAGCAGCGACTACAGGGGGTCGAACTATGGCTACACCTTC. This codes for CASSDYRGSNYGYTF.